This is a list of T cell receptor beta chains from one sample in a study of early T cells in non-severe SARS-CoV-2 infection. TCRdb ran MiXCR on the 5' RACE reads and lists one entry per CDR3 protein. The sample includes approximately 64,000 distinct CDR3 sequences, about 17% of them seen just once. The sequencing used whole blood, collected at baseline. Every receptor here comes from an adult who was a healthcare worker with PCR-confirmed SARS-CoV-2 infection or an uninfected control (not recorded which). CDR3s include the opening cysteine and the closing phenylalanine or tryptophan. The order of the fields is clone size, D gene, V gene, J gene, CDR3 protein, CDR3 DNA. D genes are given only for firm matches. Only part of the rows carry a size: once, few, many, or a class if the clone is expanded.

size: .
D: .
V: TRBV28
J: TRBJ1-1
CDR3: CASSRQVYTEAFF
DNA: TGTGCCAGCAGTCGACAGGTCTACACTGAAGCTTTCTTT

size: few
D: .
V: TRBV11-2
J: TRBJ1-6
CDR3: CASSLDNSATFTLHF
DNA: TGTGCCAGCAGCTTAGATAATTCCGCCACATTCACCCTCCACTTT

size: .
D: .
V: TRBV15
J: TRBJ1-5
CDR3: CATRPRSPNQPQHF
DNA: TGTGCCACCAGACCGAGGAGTCCCAATCAGCCCCAGCATTTT

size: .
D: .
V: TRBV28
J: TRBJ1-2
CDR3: CASSERAGVYGYTF
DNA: TGTGCCAGCAGTGAACGCGCAGGGGTTTATGGCTACACCTTC

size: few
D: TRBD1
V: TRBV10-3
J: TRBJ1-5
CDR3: CAISGDRGNQPQHF
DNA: TGTGCCATCAGTGGCGACAGGGGCAATCAGCCCCAGCATTTT

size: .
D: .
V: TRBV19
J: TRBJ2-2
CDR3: CASSIASASAGELFF
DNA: TGTGCCAGTAGTATCGCATCAGCGTCGGCCGGGGAGCTGTTTTTT

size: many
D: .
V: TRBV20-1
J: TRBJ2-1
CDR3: CSAPDGGPGAPIF
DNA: TGCAGTGCCCCCGACGGGGGACCCGGGGCCCCGATCTTC

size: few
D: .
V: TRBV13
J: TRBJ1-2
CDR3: CASENRPGYGYTF
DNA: TGTGCCAGCGAGAACAGGCCCGGTTATGGCTACACCTTC

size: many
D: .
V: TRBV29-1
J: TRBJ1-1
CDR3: CSVVFGRGITEAFF
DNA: TGCAGCGTTGTTTTCGGGAGGGGTATCACTGAAGCTTTCTTT

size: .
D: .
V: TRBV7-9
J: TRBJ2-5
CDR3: CASSFPTAQETQYF
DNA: TGTGCCAGCAGCTTCCCGACAGCCCAAGAGACCCAGTACTTC

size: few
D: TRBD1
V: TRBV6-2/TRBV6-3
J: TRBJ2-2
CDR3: CASSLGQTANTGELFF
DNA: TGTGCCAGCAGTTTGGGACAGACCGCGAACACCGGGGAGCTGTTTTTT

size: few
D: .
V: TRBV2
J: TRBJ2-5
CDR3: CASSDPAEQETQYF
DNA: TGTGCCAGCAGTGATCCCGCGGAGCAAGAGACCCAGTACTTC

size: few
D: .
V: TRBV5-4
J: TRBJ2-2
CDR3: CASSLDWGVTGELFF
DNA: TGTGCCAGCAGCTTGGATTGGGGGGTCACCGGGGAGCTGTTTTTT

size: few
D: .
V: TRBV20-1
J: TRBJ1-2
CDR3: CSARDARIGYGYTF
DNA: TGCAGTGCTAGAGATGCCAGGATTGGATATGGCTACACCTTC

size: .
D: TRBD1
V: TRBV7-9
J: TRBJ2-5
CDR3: CASSSYGTEETQYF
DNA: TGTGCCAGCAGCTCCTACGGGACAGAAGAGACCCAGTACTTC

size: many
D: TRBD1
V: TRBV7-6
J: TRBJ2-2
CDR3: CASTTWGQGTGELFF
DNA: TGTGCCAGCACCACTTGGGGACAGGGCACCGGGGAGCTGTTTTTT

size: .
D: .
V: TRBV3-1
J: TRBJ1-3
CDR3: CASSQTYQGGGSSGNTIYF
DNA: TGTGCCAGCAGCCAAACCTATCAGGGCGGCGGTTCCTCTGGAAACACCATATATTTT

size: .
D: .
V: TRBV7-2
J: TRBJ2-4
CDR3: CASSPQGGRGRSGKNIQYF
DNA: TGTGCCAGCAGCCCCCAAGGTGGTAGAGGGCGATCCGGCAAAAACATTCAGTACTTC

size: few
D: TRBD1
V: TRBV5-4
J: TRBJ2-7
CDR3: CASSLGQSYEQYF
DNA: TGTGCCAGCAGCCTGGGACAGTCCTACGAGCAGTACTTC

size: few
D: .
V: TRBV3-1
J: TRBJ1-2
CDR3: CASSRNRANYGYTF
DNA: TGTGCCAGCAGCCGCAACAGGGCTAACTATGGCTACACCTTC

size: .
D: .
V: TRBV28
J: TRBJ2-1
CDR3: CASKIPDSYNEQFF
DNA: TGTGCCAGCAAAATCCCGGACTCCTACAATGAGCAGTTCTTC

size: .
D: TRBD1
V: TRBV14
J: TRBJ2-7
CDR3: CASSQTGGAEQYF
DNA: TGTGCCAGCAGCCAAACAGGGGGCGCCGAGCAGTACTTC

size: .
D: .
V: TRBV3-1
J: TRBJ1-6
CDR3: CASSQNRETPLHF
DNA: TGTGCCAGCAGCCAAAACAGGGAGACACCCCTCCACTTT

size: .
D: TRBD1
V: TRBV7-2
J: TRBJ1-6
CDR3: CASSLTGVDSPLHF
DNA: TGTGCCAGCAGCTTAACAGGGGTTGATTCACCCCTCCACTTT

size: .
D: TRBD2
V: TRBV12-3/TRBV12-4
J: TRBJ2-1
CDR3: CASSPGTNGAHEQFF
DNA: TGTGCCAGCAGTCCCGGGACTAACGGGGCCCATGAGCAGTTCTTC

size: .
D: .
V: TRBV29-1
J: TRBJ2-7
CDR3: CSVEIGGDGSGEQYF
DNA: TGCAGCGTTGAAATCGGTGGGGACGGGTCTGGCGAGCAGTACTTC

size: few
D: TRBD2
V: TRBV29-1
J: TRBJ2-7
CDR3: CSAVTSGSSYEQYF
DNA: TGCAGCGCAGTGACTAGCGGGAGCTCCTACGAGCAGTACTTC

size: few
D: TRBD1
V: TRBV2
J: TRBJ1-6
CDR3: CASTGTAYNSPLHF
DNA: TGTGCCAGCACTGGGACAGCCTATAATTCACCCCTCCACTTT

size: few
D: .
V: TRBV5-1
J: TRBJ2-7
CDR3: CASSAENYEQYF
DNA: TGCGCCAGCAGCGCTGAGAACTACGAGCAGTACTTC

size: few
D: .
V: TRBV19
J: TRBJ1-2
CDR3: CASRSVRTADYGYTF
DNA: TGTGCCAGTAGGTCCGTGAGGACAGCAGACTATGGCTACACCTTC

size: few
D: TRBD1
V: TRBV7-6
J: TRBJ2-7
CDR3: CASSLLQGAWDEQYF
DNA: TGTGCCAGCAGCTTATTGCAGGGGGCATGGGACGAGCAGTACTTC

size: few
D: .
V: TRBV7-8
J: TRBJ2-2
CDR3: CASSSTHAGTGELFF
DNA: TGTGCCAGCAGCTCGACTCATGCGGGAACCGGGGAGCTGTTTTTT

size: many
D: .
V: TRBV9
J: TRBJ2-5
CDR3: CASSVGGAETQYF
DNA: TGTGCCAGCAGCGTAGGGGGCGCGGAGACCCAGTACTTC

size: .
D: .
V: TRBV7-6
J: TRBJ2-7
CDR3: CASSPISAGDRYEQYF
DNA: TGTGCCAGCAGCCCAATCTCTGCGGGAGACAGGTACGAGCAGTACTTC

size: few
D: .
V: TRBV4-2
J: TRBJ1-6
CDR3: CASSQRYRDSGSPLHF
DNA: TGTGCCAGCAGCCAACGTTACCGGGACTCCGGATCACCCCTCCACTTT

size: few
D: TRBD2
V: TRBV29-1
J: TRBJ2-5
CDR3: CSVLAGDGETQYF
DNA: TGCAGCGTACTAGCGGGAGATGGTGAGACCCAGTACTTC

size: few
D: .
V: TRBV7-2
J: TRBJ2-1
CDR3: CASSLMRGANNEQFF
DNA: TGTGCCAGCAGCTTAATGCGGGGTGCTAACAATGAGCAGTTCTTC

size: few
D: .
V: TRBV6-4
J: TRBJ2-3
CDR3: CASSGTELDTQYF
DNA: TGTGCCAGCAGTGGGACAGAGCTGGATACGCAGTATTTT

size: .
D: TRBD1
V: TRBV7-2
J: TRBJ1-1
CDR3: CASSSPQGARETEAFF
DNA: TGTGCCAGCAGCTCCCCCCAGGGGGCGCGGGAGACTGAAGCTTTCTTT

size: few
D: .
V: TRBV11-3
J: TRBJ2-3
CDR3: CASSLGTGTDTQYF
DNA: TGTGCCAGCAGCTTAGGGACTGGCACAGATACGCAGTATTTT

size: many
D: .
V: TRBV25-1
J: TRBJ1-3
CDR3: CASSKRLENTIYF
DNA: TGTGCCAGCAGTAAGAGGTTGGAAAACACCATATATTTT

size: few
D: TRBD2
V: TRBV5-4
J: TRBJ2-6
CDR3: CASSLALSGANSGANVLTF
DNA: TGTGCCAGCAGCTTGGCCCTAAGCGGGGCGAACTCTGGGGCCAACGTCCTGACTTTC

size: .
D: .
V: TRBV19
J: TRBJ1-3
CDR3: CASSTGQFSGNTIYF
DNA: TGTGCCAGTAGTACCGGACAGTTCTCTGGAAACACCATATATTTT

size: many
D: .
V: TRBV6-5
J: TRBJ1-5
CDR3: CASSYSEGQPQHF
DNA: TGTGCCAGCAGTTACTCTGAGGGTCAGCCCCAGCATTTT

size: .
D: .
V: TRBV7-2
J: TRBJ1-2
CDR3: CASSLDRTTNYGYTF
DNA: TGTGCCAGCAGCTTAGACAGAACAACTAACTATGGCTACACCTTC

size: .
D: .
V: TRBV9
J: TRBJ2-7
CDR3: CASSVADGSTFEQYF
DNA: TGTGCCAGCAGCGTAGCAGACGGGAGTACGTTCGAGCAGTACTTC

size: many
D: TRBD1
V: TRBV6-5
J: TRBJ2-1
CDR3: CASSYEPGQGNEQFF
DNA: TGTGCCAGCAGTTACGAGCCGGGACAGGGGAATGAGCAGTTCTTC

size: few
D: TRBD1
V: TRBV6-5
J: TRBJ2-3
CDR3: CASSYHGQGTDTQYF
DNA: TGTGCCAGCAGTTACCATGGACAGGGGACAGATACGCAGTATTTT

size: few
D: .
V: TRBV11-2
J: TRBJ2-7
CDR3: CASTVTVPSYEQYF
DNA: TGTGCCAGCACCGTGACAGTCCCCAGCTACGAGCAGTACTTC

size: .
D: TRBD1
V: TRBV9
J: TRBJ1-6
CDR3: CASSVEGKQGVSPLHF
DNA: TGTGCCAGCAGCGTAGAGGGGAAACAGGGGGTCTCACCCCTCCACTTT

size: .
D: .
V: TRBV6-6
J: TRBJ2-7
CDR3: CASSHRTGSSYEQYF
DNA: TGTGCCAGCAGCCACCGCACAGGGTCCTCCTACGAGCAGTACTTC

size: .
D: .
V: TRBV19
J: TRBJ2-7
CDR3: CASSSGFYEQYF
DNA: TGTGCCAGTAGTTCGGGGTTCTACGAGCAGTACTTC

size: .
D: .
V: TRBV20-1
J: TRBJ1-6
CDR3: CSARDGVNSPLHF
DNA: TGCAGTGCTAGAGACGGAGTCAATTCACCCCTCCACTTT

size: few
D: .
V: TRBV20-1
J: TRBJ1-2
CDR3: CSARTSYGYTF
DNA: TGCAGTGCTCGGACCTCTTATGGCTACACCTTC

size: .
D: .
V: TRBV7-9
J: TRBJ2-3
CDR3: CASSLGLALLDTQYF
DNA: TGTGCCAGCAGCTTAGGGCTAGCACTTCTAGATACGCAGTATTTT